This T cell receptor (beta chain) was recovered during a study of immune characterization of retroperitoneal liposarcoma. CDR1 SGHTA and CDR2 FQGTGA come from the germline V gene. J was trimmed by 3 bases and V by 5 bases; bases with no gene match: 5. CDR3 length equals 15 residues. TCRdb fed the PCR reads into MiXCR, producing one record per CDR3 protein. The repertoire includes roughly 12,000 distinct CDR3 sequences, approximately 28% of them detected once, and 7% to 10% sits in the top ten. The TCR was taken from a female donor with retroperitoneal liposarcoma. The V call is TRBV7-3, the J call TRBJ2-3; 10 bases agree with TRBD2. The sequenced sample was tumor tissue. This CDR3 reads CASSVSGRETDTQYF. In DNA, the CDR3 is TGTGCCAGCAGCGTCAGCGGGAGGGAAACAGATACGCAGTATTTT.